The clone carrying this T cell receptor (beta chain) was observed many times. The record originates from a study of Graves' ophthalmopathy and Graves' hyperthyroidism. V dropped 2 bases and J dropped 2 bases, with 13 bases sitting between them. The CDR3 has 15 residues. CDR1 is DFQATT and CDR2 is SNEGSKA in the germline V gene (reference sequence). Amplification of TCR beta CDR3 regions used RNA transcripts. In the first round, RT-PCR was carried out with HTBI primers, and a multiplex PCR formed the second round. A single record per CDR3 protein comes from TCRdb applying MiXCR to the multiplex PCR reads. Among hundreds of thousands of distinct CDR3 sequences listed, 20% to 25% were seen once.

The sequence came from a woman in her forties or fifties with Graves' ophthalmopathy. The V call is TRBV20-1, the J call TRBJ1-3; no firm D call. Sequencing was performed on peripheral blood. Written as DNA, the CDR3 is TGCAGTGCTAGAACTGCGGGCAGAGCTGGAAACACCATATATTTT. Translating gives CSARTAGRAGNTIYF.